Described below is a single T cell receptor (beta chain) sequence and its context. Antigen unknown. This sample is part of a study of cytomegalovirus exposure and HLA in healthy donors. Study-wide points: Among the CMV-associated chains, three were confirmed in vitro as specific for CMV antigens. A list of approximately 150 TCR beta chains associated with cytomegalovirus was given.

The V gene end was trimmed by 7 bases and the J gene end by 8 bases; junction bases not matched to a gene: 10. The germline V gene has CDR1 ENHRY and CDR2 SYGVKD. CDR3 length: 13 amino acids. Measured with immunoSEQ multiplex PCR; TCRdb has only the in-frame clones, and not every one. The table includes 110,000 to 150,000 clones, less than 95% detected once. This chain links TRBV10-3 with TRBJ1-2, with TRBD1 identical over 7 bases. Source material: PBMCs. This clonotype was sampled from a man aged 18-30 years in good health and CMV-seropositive. The CDR3 loop is CAITPDRAGGYTF. CDR3 bases: TGTGCCATCACTCCTGACAGGGCCGGCGGCTACACCTTC.